The sequence of this T cell receptor (beta chain) was determined in a study of blood T cell repertoires in COVID-19. Study background: In each case, the material was cDNA or gDNA derived from T cells, B-cell-depleted T cells, or PBMCs.

CDR1 SNHLY and CDR2 FYNNEI come from the germline V gene. The CDR3 runs 12 residues. The V end was cut by 6 bases, the J end by 4 bases, with 9 bases between. Authors' processing steps: It was from reference gene primer amplification that nucleated cell counts were estimated. Sequencing was performed with immunoSEQ multiplex PCR; in TCRdb, only in-frame clones are kept and a portion is missing. D and trimming were read from the DNA, whereas the V and J calls and clone size are those reported in that table. Of more than 200,000 clones listed, under 90% are singletons. This chain links TRBV2 with TRBJ2-5; D might be TRBD2 (6 bases). This receptor was obtained from a man aged 55 to 70 with acute or convalescent COVID-19. The sample was peripheral blood. CDR3 nucleotide sequence: TGTGCCAGCAGGGGGGGAGGAGAGACCCAGTACTTC. Amino acid sequence: CASRGGGETQYF.